A selection of T cell receptor beta chains follows, all from one sample in a study of control samples from healthy donors and cancer patients. The assay was immunoSEQ multiplex PCR, and TCRdb's table has in-frame clones only and misses some. The table records approximately 110,000 clones, 85% to 90% of them present only once. The sequencing sample was made of blood. The receptors were sampled from a woman between 45 and 60 years old in good health. The CDR3 runs from the conserved cysteine through the conserved F or W. D genes are given only for firm matches. Not all rows give a size; the values are once, few, many and, for expanded clones, a class.

TRBV9	TRBJ2-1	once	.	CASSDNPGLAYNEQFF	TGTGCCAGCAGCGACAATCCGGGACTGGCGTACAATGAGCAGTTCTTC
TRBV5-5	TRBJ2-3	.	TRBD2	CASSLLLAGGPGSTDTQYF	TGTGCCAGCAGCTTGTTACTAGCGGGGGGGCCAGGCAGCACAGATACGCAGTATTTT
TRBV5-6	TRBJ2-1	.	.	CASSLGASYNEQFF	TGTGCCAGCAGCTTGGGAGCTAGTTACAATGAGCAGTTCTTC
TRBV6-6	TRBJ2-3	.	.	CASNPLGKTADTQYF	TGTGCCAGCAACCCCTTGGGGAAGACAGCAGATACGCAGTATTTT
TRBV24-1	TRBJ2-2	.	.	CATSDYGQGTGELFF	TGTGCCACCAGTGATTACGGGCAGGGCACCGGGGAGCTGTTTTTT
TRBV12-3/TRBV12-4	TRBJ2-5	.	.	CASSPSTETQYF	TGTGCCAGCAGTCCCTCAACGGAGACCCAGTACTTC
TRBV6-2/TRBV6-3	TRBJ1-3	.	.	CASSPERWTIYF	TGTGCCAGCAGCCCGGAGAGATGGACCATATATTTT
TRBV4-1	TRBJ1-6	.	TRBD1	CASRKGTERIMLNSPLHF	TGCGCCAGCAGGAAGGGGACAGAACGAATAATGTTGAATTCACCCCTCCACTTT
TRBV14	TRBJ2-1	.	.	CASRSLRDEQFF	TGTGCCAGCAGATCACTGCGGGATGAGCAGTTCTTC
TRBV6-4	TRBJ2-1	.	TRBD1	CASRRTGDNEQFF	TGTGCCAGCAGGAGGACAGGGGACAATGAGCAGTTCTTC
TRBV2	TRBJ1-5	.	.	CASTTFSGKGQPQHF	TGTGCCAGTACCACCTTCTCAGGGAAAGGTCAGCCCCAGCATTTT
TRBV12-3/TRBV12-4	TRBJ2-7	once	.	CASSFVLGREQYF	TGTGCCAGCAGTTTTGTTCTGGGGAGGGAGCAGTACTTC
TRBV5-6	TRBJ1-6	.	.	CASSLLQKNSPLHF	TGTGCCAGCAGCTTGCTCCAGAAAAATTCACCCCTCCACTTT
TRBV4-3	TRBJ2-1	.	TRBD2	CASSQDGGGYNEQFF	TGCGCCAGCAGCCAAGATGGGGGAGGGTACAATGAGCAGTTCTTC
TRBV12-3/TRBV12-4	TRBJ2-7	.	.	CASSSSTGEQYF	TGTGCCAGCAGTTCATCGACAGGCGAGCAGTACTTC